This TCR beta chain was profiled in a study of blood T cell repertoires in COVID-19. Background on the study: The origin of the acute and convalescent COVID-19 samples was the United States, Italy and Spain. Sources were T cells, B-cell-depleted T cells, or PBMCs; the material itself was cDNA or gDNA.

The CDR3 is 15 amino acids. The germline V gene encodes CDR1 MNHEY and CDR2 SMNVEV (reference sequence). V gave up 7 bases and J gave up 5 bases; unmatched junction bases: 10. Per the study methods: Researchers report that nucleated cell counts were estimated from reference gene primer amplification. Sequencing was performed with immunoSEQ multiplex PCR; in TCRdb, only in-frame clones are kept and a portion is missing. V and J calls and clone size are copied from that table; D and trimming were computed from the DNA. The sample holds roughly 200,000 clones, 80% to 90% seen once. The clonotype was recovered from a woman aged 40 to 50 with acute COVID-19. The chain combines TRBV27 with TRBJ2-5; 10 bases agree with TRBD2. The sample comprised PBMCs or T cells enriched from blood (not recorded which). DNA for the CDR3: TGTGCCAGCAACATAGCGGGAGGAGGCCGCGAGACCCAGTACTTC. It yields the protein CASNIAGGGRETQYF.